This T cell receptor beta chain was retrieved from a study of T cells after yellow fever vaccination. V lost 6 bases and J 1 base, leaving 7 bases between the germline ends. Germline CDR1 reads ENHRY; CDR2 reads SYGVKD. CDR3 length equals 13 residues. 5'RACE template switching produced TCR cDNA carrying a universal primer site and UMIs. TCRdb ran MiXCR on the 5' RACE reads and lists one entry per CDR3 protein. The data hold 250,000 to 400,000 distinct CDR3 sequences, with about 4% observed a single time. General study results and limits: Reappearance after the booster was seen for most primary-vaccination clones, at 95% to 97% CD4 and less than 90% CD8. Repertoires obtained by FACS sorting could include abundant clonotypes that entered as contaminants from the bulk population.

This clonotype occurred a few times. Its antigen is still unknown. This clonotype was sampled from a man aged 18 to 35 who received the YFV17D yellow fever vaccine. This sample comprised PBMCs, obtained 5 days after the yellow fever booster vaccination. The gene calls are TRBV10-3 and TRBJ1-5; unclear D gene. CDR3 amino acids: CAISRMSNQPQHF. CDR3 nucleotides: TGTGCCATCAGCCGGATGAGCAATCAGCCCCAGCATTTT.